The next 30 T cell receptor beta chains were all read from a single sample in a study. One entry per CDR3 protein results from TCRdb running MiXCR on the 5' RACE reads. In the table there are some 44,000 distinct CDR3 sequences, roughly 21% of which are singletons. Tregs were sorted as CD4+CD25+CD127-/low cells. The sample was Tregs sorted from blood. These receptor sequences come from a female donor with breast cancer.

The table lists this clonotype with many counts. The chain carries TRBV5-1 and TRBJ2-7; D is possibly TRBD1 (5 bases). This CDR3 comprises 14 residues. V lost 0 bases and J 7 bases, leaving 14 bases between the germline ends. Germline CDR1 reads SGHRS; CDR2 reads YFSETQ. The DNA for the CDR3 is TGCGCCAGCAGCTTGGGGCAGGGCTCGCGGGAGCAGTACTTC. It codes for CASSLGQGSREQYF. The whole variable domain, remainder taken from reference TRBV5-1 and TRBJ2-7, is KAGVTQTPRYLIKTRGQQVTLSCSPISGHRSVSWYQQTPGQGLQFLFEYFSETQRNKGNFPGRFSGRQFSNSRSEMNVSTLELGDSALYLCASSLGQGSREQYFGPGTRLTVT.

In this sample, this clonotype turned up many times. The V call is TRBV9, the J call TRBJ1-2, with a possible D match to TRBD1 (5 bases). Per germline, CDR1 SGDLS and CDR2 YYNGEE. V lost 3 bases and J lost 8, with 17 bases in between. The CDR3 consists of 14 residues. The CDR3 coding sequence is TGTGCCAGCAGCGCCGGGGACGGCGCGGGAGGCTACACCTTC. This sequence encodes CASSAGDGAGGYTF.

The chain links TRBV27 to TRBJ2-3, with 9 bases that match TRBD2. CDR3 length: 17 residues. The germline V gene has CDR1 MNHEY and CDR2 SMNVEV (reference sequence). V lost 4 bases, J lost 0 bases, and 8 bases stayed unmatched. The CDR3 DNA reads as TGTGCCAGCAGTTCCTCGACTAGCGGTATTAGCACAGATACGCAGTATTTT. It translates to CASSSSTSGISTDTQYF.

This clonotype was counted many times. CDR3 amino acids: CASSHRDRVLRTYEQYF. The DNA for the CDR3 is TGTGCCAGCAGTCACCGGGACAGGGTTCTCCGAACCTACGAGCAGTACTTC. The chain joins TRBV28 to TRBJ2-7; TRBD1 agrees at 9 bases. Germline values: CDR1 MDHEN, CDR2 SYDVKM. CDR3 length: 17 amino acids. The J segment lost 2 bases and the V segment lost 5 bases, leaving 13 bases of the junction unmatched.

V is TRBV4-3 and J is TRBJ2-1, with TRBD1 matching 10 bases. Per the germline V gene, CDR1 is LGHNA and CDR2 is YSLEER. CDR3 length: 15 residues. Trimming removed 3 bases from V and 5 bases from J; junction bases left unmatched: 4. CDR3 loop: CASSHQDRGDNEQFF. As DNA, the CDR3 is TGCGCCAGCAGCCACCAGGACAGGGGGGACAATGAGCAGTTCTTC.

This clonotype came up a few times. This sequence joins TRBV20-1 and TRBJ2-7; D is tentatively TRBD1 or TRBD2 (5 bases each). This CDR3 region has 13 residues. The V end was cut by 6 bases, the J end by 4 bases, with 16 bases between. The germline V gene has CDR1 DFQATT and CDR2 SNEGSKA (reference sequence). This CDR3 reads CSAAGTPEYEQYF. In DNA, the CDR3 is TGCAGTGCGGCCGGGACCCCAGAGTACGAGCAGTACTTC.

The chain recombines TRBV4-1 with TRBJ2-1; TRBD2 matches 11 bases. The trim removed 3 bases at V and 7 bases at J, leaving 20 bases unmatched. The CDR3 runs to 20 residues. From germline, CDR1 is MGHRA and CDR2 YSYEKL. The CDR3 is CASSHRWTSGRGVYTNEQFF. Written as DNA, the CDR3 is TGCGCCAGCAGCCACCGATGGACTAGCGGGCGGGGAGTTTATACAAATGAGCAGTTCTTC.

A word on this clonotype: Just one base apart from a much larger clone, this may be a read error. The V and J genes are TRBV5-1 and TRBJ2-3, with 10 nucleotides matching TRBD2. Germline V gives CDR1 SGHRS, CDR2 YFSETQ. The CDR3 has 16 residues. CDR3 nucleotides: TGCGCCAGCAGCTTGGTCGCGGGACTAGCGACAGGTACGCAGTATTTT. It yields the protein CASSLVAGLATGTQYF.

This clonotype was counted ten times or more. The chain links TRBV7-9 to TRBJ1-2; unclear D gene. Germline V gene lookup returns CDR1 SEHNR and CDR2 FQNEAQ (reference sequence). Trimming cost V 5 bases and J 0 bases, with 10 bases left between them. CDR3 size: 14 residues. The CDR3 nucleotides are TGTGCCAGCAGCCCGAGGAGAGCTAACTATGGCTACACCTTC. It translates to CASSPRRANYGYTF.

The CDR3 bases are TGTGCCAGCAGTTTTGAAGGACAGGAAGCTTTCTTT. This encodes CASSFEGQEAFF. The chain joins TRBV27 to TRBJ1-1; D might be TRBD1 (6 bases). The V end lost 3 bases, the J end lost 8 bases, and 10 bases lay between the germline ends. Germline assignment: CDR1 MNHEY and CDR2 SMNVEV (reference sequence). The CDR3 covers 12 residues.

This clonotype came up many times. V usage is TRBV5-1 and J usage is TRBJ2-7; TRBD2 is a possible D gene (6 bases). The germline V gene encodes CDR1 SGHRS and CDR2 YFSETQ. V was trimmed by 4 bases and J by 6 bases, leaving 17 bases between them. The CDR3 extends over 14 amino acids. CDR3: CASSETGTDGEQYF. The DNA for the CDR3 is TGCGCCAGCAGCGAAACCGGGACTGACGGCGAGCAGTACTTC.

The genes are TRBV20-1 and TRBJ1-5, with TRBD1 matching 8 bases. The CDR3 totals 15 residues. Germline CDR1 reads DFQATT; CDR2 reads SNEGSKA (reference sequence). The V and J ends lost 2 bases and 0 bases, in that order; junction bases with no gene match: 3. CDR3 sequence: CSARPGGDSNQPQHF. The CDR3 DNA reads as TGCAGTGCTAGACCAGGGGGCGATAGCAATCAGCCCCAGCATTTT.

This clonotype was detected only a few times. The chain uses TRBV10-2 and TRBJ2-1; the match to TRBD2 covers 8 bases. Losses at the gene ends were 2 bases for V and 0 bases for J; bases not matched to a gene: 9. Germline V gene lookup returns CDR1 WSHSY and CDR2 SAAADI. There are 18 residues in the CDR3. CDR3 amino acids: CASSENRYGTSSYNEQFF. The DNA of the CDR3 is TGCGCCAGCAGTGAGAATCGGTACGGGACTAGCTCCTACAATGAGCAGTTCTTC.

A note on this clonotype: This sequence may be a read error, since a much larger clone differs from it by one base. The J gene is TRBJ2-6, the V gene TRBV6-1; no reliable D call. The V gene's germline CDR1 is MNHNS and CDR2 SASEGT. V was shortened by 8 bases and J by 0 bases, with 11 bases between the two germline ends. There are 15 residues in the CDR3. The CDR3 nucleotides read TGTGCCAGCGGTTCTGACTCCTCTGGGGCCAACGTCCTGACTTTC. Protein product: CASGSDSSGANVLTF.

Worth noting for this clonotype: This may stem from a read error, because a much larger clone lies one nucleotide away. J is TRBJ2-1 and V is TRBV5-1; D may match TRBD1 or TRBD2 (5 bases each). Germline V CDR1 and CDR2: SGHRS, YFSETQ. The CDR3 contains 16 residues. With 3 bases removed from V and 4 bases from J, the gap between germline ends came to 17 bases. The CDR3 is CASSSTGAGAYNEQFF. The CDR3, as DNA: TGCGCCAGCAGCTCCACCGGGGCAGGAGCATACAATGAGCAGTTCTTC.

This clonotype came up many times. The rearrangement links TRBV20-1 to TRBJ1-5; D ambiguous. Germline CDR1 reads DFQATT; CDR2 reads SNEGSKA (reference sequence). V was trimmed by 3 bases and J by 7 bases, leaving 13 bases between them. The CDR3 extends over 13 amino acids. The CDR3 DNA follows: TGCAGTGCTAGCCAACAGCAGATCCAGCCCCAGCATTTT. Its protein product is CSASQQQIQPQHF.

Comments on this clonotype: This may stem from a read error, because a much larger clone lies one nucleotide away. DNA of the CDR3: TGTGCCAGCGGGGCAGGGGCCTACGGGCAGTACTTC. Residues: CASGAGAYGQYF. This chain links TRBV28 with TRBJ2-7, with D tentatively TRBD1 (6 bases). This CDR3 comprises 12 residues. Germline values: CDR1 MDHEN, CDR2 SYDVKM.

This sequence joins TRBV9 and TRBJ2-1; no definite D call. V dropped 0 bases and J dropped 7 bases, with 17 bases sitting between them. The CDR3 totals 16 residues. From germline, CDR1 is SGDLS and CDR2 YYNGEE. CDR3 sequence reads: CASSVGDGGTMNEQFF. CDR3 coding DNA: TGTGCCAGCAGCGTAGGAGACGGTGGTACTATGAATGAGCAGTTCTTC.

This clonotype has a handful of counts. The chain combines TRBV30 with TRBJ2-7; 8 bases map to TRBD2. Per the germline V gene, CDR1 is GTSNPN and CDR2 is SVGIG (reference sequence). After removal of 5 bases from V and 0 bases from J, the junction contained 6 bases not matched to a gene. This CDR3 has 14 amino acids. The CDR3 nucleotides read TGTGCCTGGCCCCCCGGGACTAGCTCCTACGAGCAGTACTTC. Amino acids: CAWPPGTSSYEQYF.

Within the sample, this clonotype is medium-sized (0.01 to 0.1%). V gene TRBV5-1 combines with J gene TRBJ2-1; no definite D call. The CDR3 sequence is 13 residues long. V was trimmed by 4 bases and J by 4 bases, leaving 9 bases between them. In germline, CDR1 is SGHRS, CDR2 YFSETQ. CDR3 nucleotides: TGCGCCAGCAGCCGCTCCCTGTACAATGAGCAGTTCTTC. This sequence encodes CASSRSLYNEQFF.

This clonotype has ten or more counts. J is TRBJ2-6 and V is TRBV3-1; 8 nucleotides line up with TRBD2. J lost 2 bases, V lost 6 bases, and 3 bases had no gene match. Germline V CDR1 and CDR2: LGHDT, YNNKEL (reference sequence). The CDR3 covers 15 residues. The CDR3 nucleotides are TGTGCCAGCAGGCTAGCGGGTGCTGGGGCCAACGTCCTGACTTTC. It codes for CASRLAGAGANVLTF.

This clonotype was picked up many times. The chain has TRBV4-1 and TRBJ1-4; D remains ambiguous. CDR3 length: 14 amino acids. In germline, CDR1 is MGHRA, CDR2 YSYEKL. Trimming took 4 bases from V and 10 from J, leaving 16 bases between them. The CDR3 DNA reads TGCGCCAGCAGCCGTGATTGGGGAATCGGAAAACTGTTTTTT. Its protein product is CASSRDWGIGKLFF.

This clonotype was seen more than once but under ten times. This CDR3 reads CASSRTGTKYEQYF. CDR3 sequence (DNA): TGTGCCAGCAGCAGGACCGGGACCAAATACGAGCAGTACTTC. The rearrangement uses TRBV7-9 and TRBJ2-7; D tentatively reads TRBD1 or TRBD2 (5 bases each). V dropped 5 bases and J dropped 4 bases, with 15 bases sitting between them. CDR1 is SEHNR and CDR2 is FQNEAQ in the germline V gene (reference sequence). This CDR3 has 14 amino acids.

To note about this clonotype: A junction end diverges from the germline sequence, so it may reflect a read error. V usage is TRBV20-1 and J usage is TRBJ2-1, with D perhaps matching TRBD1 or TRBD2 (6 bases each). CDR1 is DFQATT, CDR2 SNEGSKA, per germline (reference sequence). The CDR3 consists of 16 residues. Here the CDR3 DNA reads TGCAGTGCTAGACCTTCAACGGGGGCCAATTGGAATGGGCAGTTCTTC. Encoded protein: CSARPSTGANWNGQFF.

The V call is TRBV3-1, the J call TRBJ2-1; D remains unclear. V gave up 0 bases and J gave up 5 bases, with 5 bases separating them. CDR3 length: 13 residues. From germline, CDR1 is LGHDT and CDR2 YNNKEL (reference sequence). CDR3 nucleotide sequence: TGTGCCAGCAGCCAAGATCGGCACAATGAGCAGTTCTTC. This codes for CASSQDRHNEQFF.

This clonotype was seen a handful of times. The CDR3 nucleotides read TGCGCCAGCAGCCAAGATCCGGGACTAGCGGGAGGGATTAGCTCCTACAATGAGCAGTTCTTC. It translates to CASSQDPGLAGGISSYNEQFF. The chain recombines TRBV4-1 with TRBJ2-1; the match to TRBD2 covers 16 bases. Germline-derived CDR1 and CDR2 are MGHRA and YSYEKL. The CDR3 extends over 21 amino acids. The V and J ends lost 0 bases and 0 bases, in that order; junction bases with no gene match: 8.

This clonotype was observed a few times. The chain uses TRBV9 and TRBJ2-7; 10 bases match TRBD2. Trimming took 4 bases from V and 4 from J; bases not matched to a gene: 8. Germline values: CDR1 SGDLS, CDR2 YYNGEE. The CDR3 runs to 15 residues. The CDR3 is CASSIGSSGSYEQYF. As DNA, the CDR3 is TGTGCCAGCAGCATAGGGTCTAGCGGGAGTTACGAGCAGTACTTC.

This clonotype was observed at least ten times. The V call is TRBV6-2 or TRBV6-3, the J call TRBJ2-5; D not certain. V was cut by 2 bases and J by 5 bases, with 9 bases left in between. CDR3 size: 13 residues. CDR1 and CDR2 (germline): MNHEY, SVGEGT. CDR3 amino acids: CASSYGVGETQYF. The CDR3 DNA reads TGTGCCAGCAGTTACGGGGTCGGGGAGACCCAGTACTTC.

Of note for this clonotype: Germline is not matched at one junction end, which may reflect a read error. The chain couples TRBV19 to TRBJ2-2; D may be TRBD2 (5 bases). The CDR3 extends over 14 amino acids. CDR1 and CDR2 (germline): LNHDA, SQIVND (reference sequence). The CDR3 region is CASSINIDTGDLFF. CDR3 bases: TGTGCCAGTAGTATCAATATAGACACCGGGGATCTGTTTTTT.

The V and J genes are TRBV7-9 and TRBJ1-1; 7 nucleotides align to TRBD1. This CDR3 region has 16 residues. Germline CDR1 reads SEHNR; CDR2 reads FQNEAQ (reference sequence). Trimming took 5 bases from V and 2 from J; bases not matched to a gene: 11. CDR3 in amino acids: CASSPFAGTANTEAFF. The CDR3 DNA reads TGTGCCAGCAGCCCGTTTGCCGGGACAGCTAACACTGAAGCTTTCTTT. The full variable domain, completed using reference TRBV7-9 and TRBJ1-1, is DTGVSQNPRHKITKRGQNVTFRCDPISEHNRLYWYRQTLGQGPEFLTYFQNEAQLEKSRLLSDRFSAERPKGSFSTLEIQRTEQGDSAMYLCASSPFAGTANTEAFFGQGTRLTVV.